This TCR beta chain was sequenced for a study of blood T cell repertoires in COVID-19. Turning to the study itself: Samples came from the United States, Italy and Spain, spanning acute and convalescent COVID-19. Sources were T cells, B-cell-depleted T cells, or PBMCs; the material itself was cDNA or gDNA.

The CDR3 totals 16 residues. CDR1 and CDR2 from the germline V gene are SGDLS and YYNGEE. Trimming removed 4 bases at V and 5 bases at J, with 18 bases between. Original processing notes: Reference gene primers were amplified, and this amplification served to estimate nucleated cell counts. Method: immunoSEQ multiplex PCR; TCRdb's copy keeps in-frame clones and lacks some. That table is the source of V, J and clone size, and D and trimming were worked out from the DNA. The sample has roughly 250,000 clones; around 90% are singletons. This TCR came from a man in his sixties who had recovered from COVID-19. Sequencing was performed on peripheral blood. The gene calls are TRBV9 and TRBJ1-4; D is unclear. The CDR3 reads CASSSRAESGNEKLFF. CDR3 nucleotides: TGTGCCAGCAGCTCCCGAGCCGAGAGCGGGAATGAAAAACTGTTTTTT.